Here is one TCR beta chain with its context. The data belong to a study of T cells expressing NK-cell markers. Study overall: With respect to HCMV, most of the eight sequenced donors were seropositive, and one was seronegative.

Germline V gene lookup returns CDR1 SQVTM and CDR2 ANQGSEA. This CDR3 is built from 14 residues. TCRdb reprocessed the 5' RACE reads, with one entry per CDR3 protein and no DNA. This sample lists some 600,000 distinct CDR3 sequences; its ten largest clones have under 4.5%. The chain joins TRBV29-1 to TRBJ2-1; the TRBD2 assignment by TCRdb is unverifiable without DNA. The clonotype was recovered from a man between 18 and 29 years old in good health. Sequencing was carried out using blood T cells: a sorted CD56 or NKG2C T cell subset, CD4+ or CD8+ T cells, or bulk PBMC T cells (not recorded which). CDR3 sequence reads: CSVAGTSERSEQFF.